Shown below are 2 T cell receptor beta chains from a single sample sequenced in a study of CD8+CD57+ T cells in acquired aplastic anemia. The TCR beta profiling, which covered VDJ combination and CDR3 sequence, was carried out using genomic DNA as the template. Each CDR3 protein gets one entry after TCRdb re-called the reads with MiXCR. The sample lists about 180,000 distinct CDR3 sequences, around half occurring once. Input material: sorted CD4+, CD8+, or CD8+CD57+ T cells (not recorded which) from PBMCs. These receptors were obtained from a human donor in good health.

As DNA, the CDR3 is TGTGCCAGCACCAAACAGGGGTTTCATGAGCAGTTCTTC. This encodes CASTKQGFHEQFF. The chain employs TRBV25-1 and TRBJ2-1; 7 nucleotides align to TRBD1. V was pared by 7 bases and J by 8 bases, with 8 bases of the junction left unmatched. CDR3 length equals 13 residues. Germline V gene sequence: CDR1 MGHDK, CDR2 SYGVNS.

This clonotype was seen a handful of times. The chain links TRBV19 to TRBJ2-7; D unresolved. Germline CDR1 reads LNHDA; CDR2 reads SQIVND (reference sequence). The germline V and J ends were trimmed by 7 bases and 1 base, with 8 bases remaining between them. CDR3 size: 12 residues. CDR3 region: CASIGRSYEQYF. CDR3 coding DNA: TGTGCCAGTATTGGCAGATCCTACGAGCAGTACTTC.